This T cell receptor (beta chain) was identified during a study of blood T cell repertoires in COVID-19. Study as a whole: Acute and convalescent COVID-19 samples came from the United States, Italy and Spain. PBMCs, B-cell-depleted T cells, or T cells were the source of the cDNA or gDNA that made up the material.

Germline CDR1 and CDR2: SGHNT and YENEEA. Trimming shortened V by 1 base and J by 7 bases, and 13 bases separated the two germline ends. The CDR3 has 15 amino acids. Authors' methods: Amplification of reference gene primers was used by the study to estimate nucleated cell counts. Clones were sequenced by immunoSEQ multiplex PCR, and TCRdb holds only the in-frame ones, with some missing. Clone size and the V and J calls come from that table; the DNA yielded D and trimming. The sample has about 68,000 clones, about four fifths seen once. Sequenced input: peripheral blood. The sequence came from a man in his fifties with active COVID-19. The V gene is TRBV11-3, the J gene TRBJ2-2, with D perhaps matching TRBD2 (5 bases). The CDR3 DNA sequence: TGTGCCAGCAGCTTAGGGCCGGGAAAAGGCGGGGAGCTGTTTTTT. It specifies CASSLGPGKGGELFF.